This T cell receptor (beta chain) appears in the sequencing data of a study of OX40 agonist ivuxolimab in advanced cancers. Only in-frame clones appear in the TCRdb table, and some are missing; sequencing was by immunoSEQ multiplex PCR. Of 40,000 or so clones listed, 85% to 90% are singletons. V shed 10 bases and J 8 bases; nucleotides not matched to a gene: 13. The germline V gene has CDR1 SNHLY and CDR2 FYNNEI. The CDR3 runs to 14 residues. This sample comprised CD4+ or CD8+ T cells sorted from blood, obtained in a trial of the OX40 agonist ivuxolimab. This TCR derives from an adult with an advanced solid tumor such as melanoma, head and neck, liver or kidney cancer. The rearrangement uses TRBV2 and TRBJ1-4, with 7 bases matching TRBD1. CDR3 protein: CATIRQGETEKLFF. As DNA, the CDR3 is TGTGCCACCATACGACAGGGCGAGACGGAAAAACTGTTTTTT.